This TCR beta chain stems from a study of shared clonotypes between healthy human individuals (TCRdb year 2020). About the study as a whole: A few men and a couple of women, aged 18 to 49 years, made up the cohort. Per donor, three plates each were used for CD4 naive and CD4 memory, two for CD8 naive, and one for CD8 memory. To estimate repertoire size and how much clonotypes are shared between individuals, the study performed deep sequencing of blood TCR repertoires from about 5 healthy adults. To increase sequencing depth and limit assay-specific biases, TCR repertoire library preparation and sequencing were carried out by different laboratories using diverse techniques. Each donor's leukapheresis produced roughly between roughly 0.85 and 9.5 billion PBMCs. Study-wide findings and limitations: Compared with non-shared clonotypes, clonotypes shared by all four sorted-subset donors had higher generation probabilities. Rarefaction of sorted-subset datasets indicated incomplete sequencing despite the large sequencing depth. Sampling was restricted to blood, and TCR repertoires in tissue are likely to differ from TCR repertoires in blood. Naive subsets generally had larger estimated clonotype richness than memory subsets. Roughly 5% of naive CD4, 3.5% of naive CD8, around 2.3% of memory CD4, and 0.4% of memory CD8 clonotypes were shared across a few donors. The small number of donors limited the genetic and exposure-history diversity represented. Based on pairwise subsampling, the degree of clonotype sharing among donors was expected to be affected by sequencing depth.

In the germline V gene (reference sequence), CDR1 corresponds to SEHNR and CDR2 to FQNEAQ. Measured from the cysteine to the phenylalanine, the CDR3 is 14 residues long. Just CDR3 DNA is preserved here, 42 bases in frame from base 1. V and J lose 5 bases and 4 bases, and a span of 12 bases separates them. As to this clone: The antigen this receptor binds is unknown. Per-base quality was not reported, and no clone a single base away is much larger than it.

Using the deep immunoSEQ assay, TCR CDR3 regions were amplified from genomic DNA by multiplex PCR. Genomic DNA extracted from each cell subset was distributed evenly over all wells of several immunoSEQ 96-well plates, and each plate served as one replicate. Each replicate PCR for sorted subsets received about 210 ng genomic DNA, equal to tens of thousands of T cell genomes. Purified libraries were measured with a Qubit 3.0 fluorometer, size-checked on a Bioanalyzer 2100, and measured again with the KAPA Library Quantification kit. A separate single-read 150-cycle Illumina NextSeq 550 flow cell was used to sequence each immunoSEQ 96-well plate. The authors' analysis ran thus. The immunoSEQ output contained only junctional sequences without quality scores, so filtering could not match that applied to full-length reads. To assign V/J genes and CDR3, sequences were annotated against IMGT germline references using PyIR, a Python wrapper for IgBLAST v1.9. Reads were filtered out if the reads had weak V/J assignments (E-value above 1e-6), no CDR3, stop codons, out-of-frame junctions, or ambiguous translated residues. V3J clonotypes were defined as sequences sharing an identical inferred V gene, J gene, and CDR3 amino acid sequence. Percentage overlap between repertoires was calculated by dividing the number of shared unique clonotypes by the size of the smaller repertoire. Richness of each repertoire was evaluated using RTK rarefaction, the Chao1 estimator, and Recon v2.1 estimates of unobserved clonotypes. Generation probabilities were computed with OLGA for all TCRbeta clonotypes obtained by the gDNA method from a handful of donors. TCRdb took over this immuneACCESS table, retaining in-frame rearrangements with V and J assigned. Such tables are incomplete; in checked studies, under half of the missing clones stem from an unresolved V gene, and the remainder is unexplained. The D gene and trimming were derived from the DNA, and the V and J assignments and clone size from that table. Within this sample are 1.5 million to 2.5 million clones, with over 85% of them counted one time only. The ten largest clones add up to more than 0.9% of the sample.

CD8 naive samples were obtained by positive selection for CCR7 among CD45RO-negative cells, yielding a CD45RA+CCR7+ population from which TemRA cells were excluded. The donors were healthy, HIV-negative adults with no recently reported acute infections or vaccinations. Every donor was a Caucasian adult living in Nashville, Tennessee, USA. Blood was collected by leukapheresis, and PBMCs were isolated by Ficoll-Histopaque density gradient centrifugation and then cryopreserved in liquid nitrogen vapor phase. Analytical flow cytometry was used to check the purity and quantity of each magnetically sorted T cell population. From each sorted fraction, genomic DNA was isolated and quantified by UV absorbance on a Nanodrop 2000c.

Recombination connected TRBV7-9 to TRBJ2-1; perhaps TRBD2 is the D gene, with 6 bases matching. Sequencing used naive CD8+ T cells sorted from blood. Explained via the paper, the cell subset or site label denotes: CD45RA+CCR7+. This receptor was taken from a man aged 18 to 29 in good health. The CDR3 amino acid sequence is: CASSTPGEYNEQFF. In nucleotides, the sequence is TGTGCCAGCAGCACCCCGGGGGAGTACAATGAGCAGTTCTTC.